In its sample, the clone carrying this T cell receptor (beta chain) was seen many times. Library preparation (for TCRbeta) was performed with unique molecular identifiers. TCRdb re-derived calls from the PCR reads in MiXCR, one entry per CDR3 protein. Of around 200,000 distinct CDR3 sequences detected, over 5.5% appear once; the ten largest clones hold around 3.1%. The data were obtained in a study of T-cell reconstitution after alpha-beta-depleted transplantation in children. The J segment lost 2 bases and the V segment lost 5 bases, leaving 12 bases of the junction unmatched. The CDR3 loop spans 15 amino acids. CDR1 is DFQATT, CDR2 SNEGSKA, per germline (reference sequence).

This specimen consisted of PBMCs from the stem cell graft donor, obtained from the stem cell graft. The source of this sequence is a human donor who donated a stem cell graft to a child with Wiskott-Aldrich syndrome. The gene calls are TRBV20-1 and TRBJ2-7; 7 bases match TRBD1. DNA of the CDR3: TGCAGTGCTCCTGACCGACAGGGCAGCACCTACGAGCAGTACTTC. Its protein is CSAPDRQGSTYEQYF.